Given below is one TCR beta chain in context. Antigen unknown. In the authors' methods: Filtering differed, since immunoSEQ gave only junction sequences and no quality scores. The data were produced by immunoSEQ multiplex PCR, yet TCRdb's version contains in-frame clones alone and is incomplete. The V and J calls and clone size are taken from that table; D and trimming were inferred from the DNA. The sample holds under 150,000 clones, approximately 70% seen once. The data were obtained in a study of shared clonotypes between healthy human individuals. General study points: Sequencing depth was expected to affect clonotype sharing among donors. Shared clonotypes: approximately 4.5% naive CD4, around 4% naive CD8, about 2.4% memory CD4, about 0.4% memory CD8.

Trimming stripped 6 bases from V and 2 bases from J, with 16 bases between. The CDR3 extends over 16 amino acids. Looked up from germline, CDR1 is MDHEN and CDR2 is SYDVKM. The sample was memory CD8+ T cells sorted from blood. Subset denoted: CD45RO+ cells pooled with CCR7-negative TemRA cells. The chain couples TRBV28 to TRBJ2-2, with D perhaps TRBD2 (5 bases). The TCR was taken from a woman aged 25-40 years in good health. For the CDR3, the DNA is TGTGCCAGCAGAAGGCTAGCTACGAGAAACACCGGGGAGCTGTTTTTT. It is translated as CASRRLATRNTGELFF.